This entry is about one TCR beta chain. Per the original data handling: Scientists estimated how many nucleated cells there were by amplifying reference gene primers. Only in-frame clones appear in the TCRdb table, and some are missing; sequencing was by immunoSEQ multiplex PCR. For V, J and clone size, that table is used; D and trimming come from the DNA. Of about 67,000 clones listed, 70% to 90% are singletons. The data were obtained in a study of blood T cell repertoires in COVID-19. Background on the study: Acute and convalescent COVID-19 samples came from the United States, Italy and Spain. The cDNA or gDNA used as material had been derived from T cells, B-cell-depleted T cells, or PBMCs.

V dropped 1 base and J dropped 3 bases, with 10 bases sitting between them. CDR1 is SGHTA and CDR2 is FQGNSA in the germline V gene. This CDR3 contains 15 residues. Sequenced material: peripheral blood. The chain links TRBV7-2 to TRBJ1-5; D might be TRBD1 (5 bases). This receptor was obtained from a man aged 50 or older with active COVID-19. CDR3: CASSLVQGLNQPQHF. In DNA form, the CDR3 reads TGTGCCAGCAGCTTAGTGCAGGGACTCAATCAGCCCCAGCATTTT.